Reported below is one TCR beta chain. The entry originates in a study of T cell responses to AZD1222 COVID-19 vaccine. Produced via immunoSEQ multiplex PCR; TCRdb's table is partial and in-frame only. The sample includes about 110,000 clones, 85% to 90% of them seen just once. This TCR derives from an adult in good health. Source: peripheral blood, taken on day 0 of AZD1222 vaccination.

CDR3 nucleotide sequence: TGTGCCAGCAGCTTGGTCTTTGGGGTAAGCAATCAGCCCCAGCATTTT. Translating gives CASSLVFGVSNQPQHF. The chain combines TRBV5-8 with TRBJ1-5; D call uncertain. In germline, CDR1 is SGHTS, CDR2 YDEGEE. The CDR3 runs to 16 residues. V was cut by 0 bases and J by 1 base, with 11 bases left in between.